The 3 T cell receptor beta chains below were found in one sample sequenced in a study of blood T cell repertoires in COVID-19. Some clones are missing from TCRdb's copy, which holds only in-frame ones; the method was immunoSEQ multiplex PCR. The repertoire has 150,000 or so clones, roughly 84% of them found once; the top ten carry roughly 14%. The sequenced sample consisted of peripheral blood. The receptors shown here come from a man younger than 30 with active or convalescent COVID-19.

The V call is TRBV14, the J call TRBJ1-4; D is uncertain. Trimming pared 0 bases from V and 10 bases from J, leaving 12 bases between. Germline lookup yields CDR1 SGHDN and CDR2 FVKESK. The CDR3 is 14 residues long. CDR3 sequence: CASSQETASGKLFF. CDR3 bases: TGTGCCAGCAGCCAAGAAACCGCGAGCGGAAAACTGTTTTTT.

The chain combines TRBV7-6 with TRBJ2-7, with D perhaps matching TRBD1 (5 bases). This CDR3 has 18 residues. V lost 4 bases, J lost 2 bases, and 24 bases lay in between. The germline CDR1 and CDR2 sequences are SGHVS and FNYEAQ. CDR3 in amino acids: CASSSYPMGREGAYEQYF. CDR3 coding DNA: TGTGCCAGCAGCTCCTACCCGATGGGCAGGGAAGGGGCCTACGAGCAGTACTTC.

The chain combines TRBV19 with TRBJ1-3; no clear D. This CDR3 region has 14 residues. Germline values: CDR1 LNHDA, CDR2 SQIVND (reference sequence). Trimming took off 9 bases at V and 2 bases at J, with 14 bases between the two ends. In DNA form, the CDR3 reads TGTGCCAGCTTATCGAGGGAGACTGGAAACACCATATATTTT. This gives the protein CASLSRETGNTIYF.